A selection of T cell receptor beta chains follows, all from one sample in a study of blood T cells in healthy people across ages. TCRdb reanalysed the 5' RACE reads using MiXCR and keeps one entry per CDR3 protein. The top ten clones hold roughly 19% of a sample with 600,000 to 850,000 distinct CDR3 sequences, 43% of them seen once. The specimen was blood. Every receptor here comes from a woman aged 55-70 years in good health. CDR3s include the opening cysteine and the closing phenylalanine or tryptophan. A row's size may be missing; if present it is once, few, many or a size class.

j_call: TRBJ1-3
cdr3_length: 15
v_call: TRBV14
clone_size: .
cdr3_aa: CASSHQGSSGNTIYF

j_call: TRBJ2-1
cdr3_length: 14
v_call: TRBV28
clone_size: .
cdr3_aa: CASIGGVPWGEQFF

j_call: .
cdr3_length: 15
v_call: TRBV27
clone_size: .
cdr3_aa: CASSPTGAIYNEQYF

j_call: TRBJ2-1
cdr3_length: 13
v_call: TRBV29-1
clone_size: many
cdr3_aa: CSVATASYNEQFF

j_call: TRBJ1-4
cdr3_length: 16
v_call: TRBV20-1
clone_size: .
cdr3_aa: CSARESRGLTNEKLFF

j_call: TRBJ1-6
cdr3_length: 15
v_call: TRBV6-6
clone_size: .
cdr3_aa: CASSYFTGGDSPLHF

j_call: TRBJ2-7
cdr3_length: 15
v_call: TRBV7-2
clone_size: many
cdr3_aa: CASSSSVAGAYEQYF

j_call: TRBJ2-7
cdr3_length: 14
v_call: TRBV4-3
clone_size: .
cdr3_aa: CASSQDINSYEQYF

j_call: TRBJ2-1
cdr3_length: 16
v_call: TRBV5-6
clone_size: .
cdr3_aa: CASGTSGGVPYNEQFF

j_call: .
cdr3_length: 14
v_call: TRBV7-9
clone_size: once
cdr3_aa: CASSLAVVGETQYF

j_call: TRBJ2-3
cdr3_length: 15
v_call: TRBV12-3/TRBV12-4
clone_size: .
cdr3_aa: CASSLGGGPVDTQYF

j_call: TRBJ2-1
cdr3_length: 14
v_call: TRBV12-3/TRBV12-4
clone_size: few
cdr3_aa: CASSLLLANNEQFF

j_call: TRBJ2-7
cdr3_length: 14
v_call: TRBV5-1
clone_size: .
cdr3_aa: CASSWGPSGYEQYF

j_call: TRBJ2-3
cdr3_length: 16
v_call: TRBV25-1
clone_size: once
cdr3_aa: CASSANWRGGTDTQYF

j_call: TRBJ2-3
cdr3_length: 15
v_call: TRBV7-9
clone_size: few
cdr3_aa: CASTRGGESPDTQYF

j_call: TRBJ2-7
cdr3_length: 18
v_call: TRBV27
clone_size: .
cdr3_aa: CASSLSVRAGQVSYEQYF

j_call: TRBJ2-3
cdr3_length: 13
v_call: TRBV12-3/TRBV12-4
clone_size: .
cdr3_aa: CASSRWGEDTQYF

j_call: TRBJ2-7
cdr3_length: 13
v_call: TRBV29-1
clone_size: .
cdr3_aa: CSGSGTRAYEQYF

j_call: TRBJ2-7
cdr3_length: 15
v_call: TRBV6-1
clone_size: many
cdr3_aa: CASSEVRDSSYEQYF

j_call: TRBJ2-7
cdr3_length: 15
v_call: TRBV3-1
clone_size: few
cdr3_aa: CASSQDPGVHNEQYF

j_call: TRBJ2-1
cdr3_length: 14
v_call: TRBV5-1
clone_size: few
cdr3_aa: CASSSSGGKNEQFF

j_call: TRBJ2-5
cdr3_length: 14
v_call: TRBV20-1
clone_size: .
cdr3_aa: CSARRTSGSETQYF

j_call: TRBJ1-4
cdr3_length: 15
v_call: TRBV4-3
clone_size: .
cdr3_aa: CASSQGRGIDEKLFF

j_call: TRBJ2-7
cdr3_length: 14
v_call: TRBV20-1
clone_size: .
cdr3_aa: CSAPSTVSSYEQYF

j_call: TRBJ2-1
cdr3_length: 15
v_call: TRBV11-3
clone_size: once
cdr3_aa: CASSLGGGNDNEQFF

j_call: TRBJ2-5
cdr3_length: 16
v_call: TRBV2
clone_size: .
cdr3_aa: CASILDGVNRQETQYF

j_call: TRBJ2-1
cdr3_length: 17
v_call: TRBV4-3
clone_size: few
cdr3_aa: CASSQDGVVGNLNEQFF

j_call: TRBJ2-1
cdr3_length: 13
v_call: TRBV28
clone_size: .
cdr3_aa: CASSLDGDNEQVF

j_call: TRBJ2-1
cdr3_length: 13
v_call: TRBV12-3/TRBV12-4
clone_size: once
cdr3_aa: CASSLTGDPEQFF

j_call: TRBJ2-7
cdr3_length: 14
v_call: TRBV6-5
clone_size: .
cdr3_aa: CASSPGTDTYEQYF